This entry lists 10 T cell receptor beta chains sequenced from one sample in a study of control samples from healthy donors and cancer patients. Generated by immunoSEQ multiplex PCR, the TCRdb table keeps only in-frame clones and is missing some. The data show under 65,000 clones, 80% to 95% seen once. Sequencing used PBMCs. All receptors come from a man aged 25 to 40 with colorectal cancer.

The chain carries TRBV11-2 and TRBJ1-3; 7 nucleotides agree with TRBD1. V lost 2 bases, J lost 0 bases, and 1 base stayed unmatched. The CDR3 length is 15 residues. Germline V gene data show CDR1 as SGHAT and CDR2 as FQNNGV. CDR3 region: CASSLTGASGNTIYF. CDR3 in DNA: TGTGCCAGCAGCTTAACAGGGGCCTCTGGAAACACCATATATTTT.

The V call is TRBV21-1, the J call TRBJ1-1; TRBD1, the D gene given by the table, was not confirmed from the DNA. TRBV21-1 is labeled a pseudogene. This CDR3 has 15 amino acids. CDR3 region: CASSKESRRHTEAFF. In DNA form, the CDR3 reads TGTGCCAGCAGCAAAGAGTCCAGGCGACACACTGAAGCTTTCTTT.

The chain recombines TRBV5-1 with TRBJ2-1; the match to TRBD1 covers 10 bases. Unmatched junction bases numbered 19, after V lost 3 bases and J lost 4 bases. This CDR3 spans 20 amino acids. Per germline, CDR1 SGHRS and CDR2 YFSETQ. The CDR3 loop is CASSSRQGAGDFNKYNEQFF. Here the CDR3 DNA reads TGCGCCAGCAGCTCAAGACAGGGGGCCGGCGACTTCAACAAATACAATGAGCAGTTCTTC.

The V and J genes are TRBV10-1 and TRBJ2-3; the match to TRBD2 covers 11 bases. Germline V gene data show CDR1 as WNHNN and CDR2 as SYGVQD (reference sequence). CDR3 length: 14 amino acids. Trimming removed 7 bases from V and 5 bases from J; junction bases left unmatched: 5. CDR3 residues: CASNSGGAGDTQYF. The DNA of the CDR3 is TGCGCCAGCAATAGCGGGGGGGCCGGAGATACGCAGTATTTT.

The CDR3 loop is CASSEFGGELFF. CDR3 in DNA: TGCGCCAGCAGTGAGTTCGGTGGGGAGCTGTTTTTT. The chain is built from TRBV10-1 and TRBJ2-2, with D uncertain. The germline V gene has CDR1 WNHNN and CDR2 SYGVQD (reference sequence). V lost 1 base, J lost 8 bases, and 5 bases lay in between. The CDR3 runs to 12 residues.

This chain joins TRBV6-6 and TRBJ2-1, with D perhaps given as TRBD1 or TRBD2 (5 bases each). CDR3 length equals 16 residues. Germline V gene lookup returns CDR1 MNHNY and CDR2 SVGAGI (reference sequence). The germline V and J ends were trimmed by 0 bases and 8 bases, with 17 bases remaining between them. CDR3 region: CASSYSRVSDSYEQFF. The CDR3 DNA is TGTGCCAGCAGTTACTCGAGGGTCTCCGACAGCTATGAGCAGTTCTTC.

This sequence joins TRBV4-3 and TRBJ2-3; a weak D match, TRBD2 (7 bases). The CDR3 sequence is 17 residues long. CDR1 LGHNA and CDR2 YSLEER come from the germline V gene. V was pared by 0 bases and J by 5 bases, with 18 bases between. In DNA, the CDR3 is TGCGCCAGCAGCCAAGAATCGAGACGGGGGGCGGGAGATACGCAGTATTTT. It specifies CASSQESRRGAGDTQYF.

The chain uses TRBV11-2 and TRBJ2-5, with 8 bases lining up with TRBD2. Germline V CDR1 and CDR2: SGHAT, FQNNGV. Trimming removed 3 bases from V and 3 bases from J; junction bases left unmatched: 0. This CDR3 has 13 residues. DNA for the CDR3: TGTGCCAGCAGCTTCGGGAGGGAAGAGACCCAGTACTTC. Translation gives CASSFGREETQYF.

This chain uses TRBV5-5 with TRBJ2-7; the D is unclear. The ends were cut back, 1 base at V and 0 bases at J, with 5 bases in the middle. This CDR3 contains 13 residues. Germline values: CDR1 SGHKS, CDR2 YYEKEE (reference sequence). Here the CDR3 reads CASSLTDSYEQYV. The CDR3 DNA follows: TGTGCCAGCAGCTTGACCGACTCCTACGAGCAGTACGTC.

V is TRBV30 and J is TRBJ1-1, with unresolved D. CDR3 length equals 13 residues. V was pared by 3 bases and J by 2 bases, with 10 bases between. Germline CDR1 GTSNPN, CDR2 SVGIG (reference sequence). CDR3 coding DNA: TGTGCCTGGAGGTTGACGGAAAACACTGAAGCTTTCTTT. It translates to CAWRLTENTEAFF.